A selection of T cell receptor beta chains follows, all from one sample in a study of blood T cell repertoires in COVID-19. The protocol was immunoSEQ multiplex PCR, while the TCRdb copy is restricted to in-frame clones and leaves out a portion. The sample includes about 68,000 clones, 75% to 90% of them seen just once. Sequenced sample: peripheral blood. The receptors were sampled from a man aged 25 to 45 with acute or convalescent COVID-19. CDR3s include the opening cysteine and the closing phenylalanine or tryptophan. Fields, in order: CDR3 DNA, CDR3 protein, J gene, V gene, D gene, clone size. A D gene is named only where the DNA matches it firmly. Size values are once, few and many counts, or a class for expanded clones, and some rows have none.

CDR3 DNA: TGTGCCAGCAGCTCGTCGTATGTTGGAGGGTCGGCAGATACGCAGTATTTT; CDR3 protein: CASSSSYVGGSADTQYF; J gene: TRBJ2-3; V gene: TRBV5-5; D gene: -; clone size: -
CDR3 DNA: TGTGCCAGCAGTGAGTTCCAGGGGGTAGATACGCAGTATTTT; CDR3 protein: CASSEFQGVDTQYF; J gene: TRBJ2-3; V gene: TRBV6-1; D gene: TRBD1; clone size: -
CDR3 DNA: TGCGCCAGCAGCGACGACAGGAGAGCCAAAAACATTCAGTACTTC; CDR3 protein: CASSDDRRAKNIQYF; J gene: TRBJ2-4; V gene: TRBV4-1; D gene: -; clone size: -
CDR3 DNA: TGTGCCAGCAGTTTACCCCAGGGGGCGGATGTGAACACTGAAGCTTTCTTT; CDR3 protein: CASSLPQGADVNTEAFF; J gene: TRBJ1-1; V gene: TRBV28; D gene: TRBD1; clone size: -
CDR3 DNA: TGTGCCAGCTCACCCCTGGACAGGGATAGAAACACCATATATTTT; CDR3 protein: CASSPLDRDRNTIYF; J gene: TRBJ1-3; V gene: TRBV18; D gene: TRBD1; clone size: -
CDR3 DNA: TGCGCCAGCAGGGGGGAGGCGGACGAGCAGTACTTC; CDR3 protein: CASRGEADEQYF; J gene: TRBJ2-7; V gene: TRBV5-1; D gene: -; clone size: -
CDR3 DNA: TGTGCCATCAGTGACTGGACAGGGGGAGCTGAAGCTTTCTTT; CDR3 protein: CAISDWTGGAEAFF; J gene: TRBJ1-1; V gene: TRBV10-3; D gene: TRBD1; clone size: -
CDR3 DNA: TGTGCCAGCAGCTTGGGTTTGGGAGGGCTAAGCTCCTACGAGCAGTACTTC; CDR3 protein: CASSLGLGGLSSYEQYF; J gene: TRBJ2-7; V gene: TRBV11-2; D gene: TRBD2; clone size: few
CDR3 DNA: TGCAGCGTTGGGACAGGGAATTTTCAAGAGACCCAGTACTTC; CDR3 protein: CSVGTGNFQETQYF; J gene: TRBJ2-5; V gene: TRBV29-1; D gene: TRBD1; clone size: -
CDR3 DNA: TGTGCCAGTAGTTCTCCACCCGGTGCGGCCATGAACACTGAAGCTTTCTTT; CDR3 protein: CASSSPPGAAMNTEAFF; J gene: TRBJ1-1; V gene: TRBV19; D gene: -; clone size: -
CDR3 DNA: TGTGCCAGTAGTTCTACAGGGATGAACACTGAAGCTTTCTTT; CDR3 protein: CASSSTGMNTEAFF; J gene: TRBJ1-1; V gene: TRBV19; D gene: -; clone size: -
CDR3 DNA: TGCGCCAGCAGCCAAGCAGGGGGAAATAATTCACCCCTCCACTTT; CDR3 protein: CASSQAGGNNSPLHF; J gene: TRBJ1-6; V gene: TRBV4-1; D gene: TRBD1; clone size: -
CDR3 DNA: TGTGCCAGCAGCTCAGACAGGGTTGTTGAAAAACTGTTTTTT; CDR3 protein: CASSSDRVVEKLFF; J gene: TRBJ1-4; V gene: TRBV11-2; D gene: TRBD1; clone size: -
CDR3 DNA: TGTGCCACCAGCAGAGGCCAGGGGAGAAGCTACGAGCAGTACTTC; CDR3 protein: CATSRGQGRSYEQYF; J gene: TRBJ2-7; V gene: TRBV15; D gene: -; clone size: -
CDR3 DNA: TGTGCCAGCAGCGGCGGGGACTACGAGCAGTACTTC; CDR3 protein: CASSGGDYEQYF; J gene: TRBJ2-7; V gene: TRBV7-9; D gene: -; clone size: -
CDR3 DNA: TGTGCCAGCAGCTTCTCAGGAGGTGCTCAAGAGACCCAGTACTTC; CDR3 protein: CASSFSGGAQETQYF; J gene: TRBJ2-5; V gene: TRBV5-4; D gene: -; clone size: -
CDR3 DNA: TGTGCCTGGAGCTCGGACTGGCGGGGCTACACCTTC; CDR3 protein: CAWSSDWRGYTF; J gene: TRBJ1-2; V gene: TRBV30; D gene: -; clone size: -
CDR3 DNA: TGTGCCAGCAGTGAAGGGGACAGGGGGGCAGATACGCAGTATTTT; CDR3 protein: CASSEGDRGADTQYF; J gene: TRBJ2-3; V gene: TRBV25-1; D gene: TRBD1; clone size: -
CDR3 DNA: TGTGCCAGCGGAATAGCGGGAGTTACCGGGGAGCTGTTTTTT; CDR3 protein: CASGIAGVTGELFF; J gene: TRBJ2-2; V gene: TRBV7-3; D gene: TRBD2; clone size: once
CDR3 DNA: TGTGCCACCAGTGATGGACAGGGTATGGACAACTCCTACAATGAGCAGTTCTTC; CDR3 protein: CATSDGQGMDNSYNEQFF; J gene: TRBJ2-1; V gene: TRBV24-1; D gene: TRBD1; clone size: once
CDR3 DNA: TGTGCCAGCAGCCCACGAACTAGCGGGAGTGAGCAGTTCTTC; CDR3 protein: CASSPRTSGSEQFF; J gene: TRBJ2-1; V gene: TRBV3-1/TRBV3-2; D gene: TRBD2; clone size: -
CDR3 DNA: TGTGCCAGCAGCGTAGAACCGGGGGGACAAGAGACCCAGTACTTC; CDR3 protein: CASSVEPGGQETQYF; J gene: TRBJ2-5; V gene: TRBV9; D gene: TRBD2; clone size: -
CDR3 DNA: TGTGCCAGCAGCGCCTCGACAGGGGCGGACATTCAGTACTTC; CDR3 protein: CASSASTGADIQYF; J gene: TRBJ2-4; V gene: TRBV9; D gene: TRBD1; clone size: -
CDR3 DNA: TGTGCCAGCAGTTTAGCAGCAGGACTTGAGCAGTACTTC; CDR3 protein: CASSLAAGLEQYF; J gene: TRBJ2-7; V gene: TRBV12-3/TRBV12-4; D gene: -; clone size: -
CDR3 DNA: TGTGCCAGCAGCGTACTCGACGAGCAGTACTTC; CDR3 protein: CASSVLDEQYF; J gene: TRBJ2-7; V gene: TRBV16; D gene: -; clone size: once
CDR3 DNA: TGTGCCACCAGTGACCATACTAGCGGGATCGCCAGTGAGCAGTTCTTC; CDR3 protein: CATSDHTSGIASEQFF; J gene: TRBJ2-1; V gene: TRBV24-1; D gene: TRBD2; clone size: -
CDR3 DNA: TGTGCCAGCAGTTTAAGGAGGAAAATGCATGGCTACACCTTC; CDR3 protein: CASSLRRKMHGYTF; J gene: TRBJ1-2; V gene: TRBV28; D gene: -; clone size: -
CDR3 DNA: TGCGCCAGCAGTGACGGGATTCTCTCTGGAAACACCATATATTTT; CDR3 protein: CASSDGILSGNTIYF; J gene: TRBJ1-3; V gene: TRBV10-1; D gene: -; clone size: -
CDR3 DNA: TGTGCCAGCAGTTTATTGGACCCCTTTGGGACACCGCGCGAGGGTAACGTCCTGACTTTC; CDR3 protein: CASSLLDPFGTPREGNVLTF; J gene: TRBJ2-6; V gene: TRBV27; D gene: -; clone size: -
CDR3 DNA: TGCGCCAGCAGCTCCACAGGGAACACCTACAATGAGCAGTTCTTC; CDR3 protein: CASSSTGNTYNEQFF; J gene: TRBJ2-1; V gene: TRBV5-1; D gene: -; clone size: -
CDR3 DNA: TGTGCCAGCAGCTTAGGTGACAGGGACTCTGGAAACACCATATATTTT; CDR3 protein: CASSLGDRDSGNTIYF; J gene: TRBJ1-3; V gene: TRBV7-9; D gene: TRBD1; clone size: -